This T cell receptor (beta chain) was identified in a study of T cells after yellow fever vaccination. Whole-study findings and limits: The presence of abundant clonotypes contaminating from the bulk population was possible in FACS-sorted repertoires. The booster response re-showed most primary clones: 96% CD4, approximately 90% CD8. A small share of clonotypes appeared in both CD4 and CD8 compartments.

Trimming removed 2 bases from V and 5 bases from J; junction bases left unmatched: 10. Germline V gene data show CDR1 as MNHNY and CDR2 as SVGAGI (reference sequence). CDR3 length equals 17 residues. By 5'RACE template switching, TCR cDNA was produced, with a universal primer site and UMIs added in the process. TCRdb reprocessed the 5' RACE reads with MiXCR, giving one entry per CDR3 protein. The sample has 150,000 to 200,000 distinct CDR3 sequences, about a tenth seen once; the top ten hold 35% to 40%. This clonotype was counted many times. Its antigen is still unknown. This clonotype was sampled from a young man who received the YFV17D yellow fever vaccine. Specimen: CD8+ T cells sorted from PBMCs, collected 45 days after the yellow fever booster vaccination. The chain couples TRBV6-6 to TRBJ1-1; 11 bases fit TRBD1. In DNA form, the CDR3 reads TGTGCCAGCAGTTACAAGTCCGGACAGGGGGCTTATACTGAAGCTTTCTTT. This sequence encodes CASSYKSGQGAYTEAFF.